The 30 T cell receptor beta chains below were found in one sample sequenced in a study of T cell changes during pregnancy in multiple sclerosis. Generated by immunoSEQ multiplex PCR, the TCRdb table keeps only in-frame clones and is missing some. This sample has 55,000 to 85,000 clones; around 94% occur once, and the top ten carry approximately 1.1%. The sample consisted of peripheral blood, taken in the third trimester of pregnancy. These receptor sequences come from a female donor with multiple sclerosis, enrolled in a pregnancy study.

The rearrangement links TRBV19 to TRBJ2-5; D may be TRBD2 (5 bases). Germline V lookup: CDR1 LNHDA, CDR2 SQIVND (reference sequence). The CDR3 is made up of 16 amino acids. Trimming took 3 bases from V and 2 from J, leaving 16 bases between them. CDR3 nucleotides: TGTGCCAGTAGTATGTGGAGCGGAGAAGTACAAGAGACCCAGTACTTC. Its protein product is CASSMWSGEVQETQYF.

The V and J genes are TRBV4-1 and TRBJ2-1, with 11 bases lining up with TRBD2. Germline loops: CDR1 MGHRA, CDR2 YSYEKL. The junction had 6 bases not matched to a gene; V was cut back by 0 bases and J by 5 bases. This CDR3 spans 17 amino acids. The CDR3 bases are TGCGCCAGCAGCCAAGATCCCGCTAGCGGGAGGAACAATGAGCAGTTCTTC. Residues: CASSQDPASGRNNEQFF.

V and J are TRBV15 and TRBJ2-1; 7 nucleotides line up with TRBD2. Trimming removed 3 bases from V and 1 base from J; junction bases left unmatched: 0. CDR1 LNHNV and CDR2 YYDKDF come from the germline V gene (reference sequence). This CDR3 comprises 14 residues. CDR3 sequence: CATSSGGSYNEQFF. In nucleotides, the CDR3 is TGTGCCACCAGCAGCGGGGGGTCCTACAATGAGCAGTTCTTC.

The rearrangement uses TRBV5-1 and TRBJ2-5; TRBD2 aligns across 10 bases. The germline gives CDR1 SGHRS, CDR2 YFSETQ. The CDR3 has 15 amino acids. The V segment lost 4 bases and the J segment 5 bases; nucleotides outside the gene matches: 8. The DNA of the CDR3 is TGCGCCAGCAGCGGTAGCGGGAGGTACAGGGAGACCCAGTACTTC. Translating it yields CASSGSGRYRETQYF.

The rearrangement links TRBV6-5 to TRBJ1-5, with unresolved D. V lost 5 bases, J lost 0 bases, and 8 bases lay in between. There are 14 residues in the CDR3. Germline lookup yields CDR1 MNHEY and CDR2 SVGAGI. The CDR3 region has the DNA TGTGCCAGCAGTACAGACAATAGCAATCAGCCCCAGCATTTT. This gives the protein CASSTDNSNQPQHF.

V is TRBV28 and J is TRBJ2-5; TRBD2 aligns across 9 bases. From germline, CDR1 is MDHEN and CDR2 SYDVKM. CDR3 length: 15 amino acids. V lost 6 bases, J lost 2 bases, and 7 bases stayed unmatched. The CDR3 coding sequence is TGTGCCAGCAGCCACCGACTAGCGGAACAAGAGACCCAGTACTTC. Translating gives CASSHRLAEQETQYF.

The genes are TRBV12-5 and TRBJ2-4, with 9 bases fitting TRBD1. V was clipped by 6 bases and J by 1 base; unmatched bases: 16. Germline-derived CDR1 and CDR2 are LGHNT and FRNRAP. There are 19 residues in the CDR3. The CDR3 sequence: CASGRFITQGAFAKNIQYF. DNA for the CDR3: TGTGCTAGTGGCCGCTTCATCACACAGGGGGCGTTTGCCAAAAACATTCAGTACTTC.

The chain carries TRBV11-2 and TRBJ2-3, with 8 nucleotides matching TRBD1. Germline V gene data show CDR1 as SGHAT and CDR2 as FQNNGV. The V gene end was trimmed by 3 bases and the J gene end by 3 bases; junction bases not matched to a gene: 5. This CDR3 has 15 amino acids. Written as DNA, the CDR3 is TGTGCCAGCAGCTTGTTTCAGGGGGCAACAGATACGCAGTATTTT. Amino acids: CASSLFQGATDTQYF.

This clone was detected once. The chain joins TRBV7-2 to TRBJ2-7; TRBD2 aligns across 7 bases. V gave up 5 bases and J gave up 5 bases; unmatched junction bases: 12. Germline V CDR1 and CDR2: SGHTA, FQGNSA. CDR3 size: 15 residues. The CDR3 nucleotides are TGTGCCAGCAGCCCAGGCGGGGGACTGGCGCACGAGCAGTACTTC. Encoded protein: CASSPGGGLAHEQYF.

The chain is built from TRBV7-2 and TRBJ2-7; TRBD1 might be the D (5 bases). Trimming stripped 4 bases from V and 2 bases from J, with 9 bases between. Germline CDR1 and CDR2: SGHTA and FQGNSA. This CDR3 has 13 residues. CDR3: CASSSRVTYEQYF. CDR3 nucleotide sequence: TGTGCCAGCAGCTCCAGGGTGACCTACGAGCAGTACTTC. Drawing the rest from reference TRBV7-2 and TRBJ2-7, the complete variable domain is GAGVSQSPSNKVTEKGKDVELRCDPISGHTALYWYRQSLGQGLEFLIYFQGNSAPDKSGLPSDRFSAERTGGSVSTLTIQRTQQEDSAVYLCASSSRVTYEQYFGPGTRLTVT.

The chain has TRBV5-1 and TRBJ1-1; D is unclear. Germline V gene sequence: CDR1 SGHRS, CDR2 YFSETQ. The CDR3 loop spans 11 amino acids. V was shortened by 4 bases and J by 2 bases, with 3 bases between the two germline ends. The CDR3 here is CASSQNTEAFF. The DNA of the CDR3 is TGCGCCAGCAGCCAAAACACTGAAGCTTTCTTT.

The CDR3 loop is CASSQEATGRSRKTQYF. The CDR3 bases are TGCGCCAGCAGCCAAGAAGCGACGGGTAGGAGCAGAAAGACCCAGTACTTC. This chain connects TRBV4-3 to TRBJ2-5, with no clear D. The germline CDR1 and CDR2 sequences are LGHNA and YSLEER. There are 17 residues in the CDR3. Trimming pared 0 bases from V and 6 bases from J, leaving 20 bases between.

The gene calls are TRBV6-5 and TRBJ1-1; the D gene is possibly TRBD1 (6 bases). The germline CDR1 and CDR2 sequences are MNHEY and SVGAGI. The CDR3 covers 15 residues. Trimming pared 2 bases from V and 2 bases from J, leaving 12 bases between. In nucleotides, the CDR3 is TGTGCCAGCAGTTACGCGACAGGCCTAAACACTGAAGCTTTCTTT. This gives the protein CASSYATGLNTEAFF.

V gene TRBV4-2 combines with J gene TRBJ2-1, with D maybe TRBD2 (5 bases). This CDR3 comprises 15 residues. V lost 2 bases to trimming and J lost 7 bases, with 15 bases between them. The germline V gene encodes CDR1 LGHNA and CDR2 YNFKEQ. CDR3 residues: CASSQSGGLINEQFF. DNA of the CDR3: TGTGCCAGCAGCCAATCTGGAGGCCTGATAAATGAGCAGTTCTTC.

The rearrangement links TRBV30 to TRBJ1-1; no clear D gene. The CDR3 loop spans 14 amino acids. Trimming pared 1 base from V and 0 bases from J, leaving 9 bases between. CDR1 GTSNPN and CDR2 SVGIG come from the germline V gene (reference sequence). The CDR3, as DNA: TGTGCCTGGAGTGGAACAATTATGAACACTGAAGCTTTCTTT. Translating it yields CAWSGTIMNTEAFF. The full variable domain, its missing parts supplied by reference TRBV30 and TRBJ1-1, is SQTIHQWPATLVQPVGSPLSLECTVEGTSNPNLYWYRQAAGRGLQLLFYSVGIGQISSEVPQNLSASRPQDRQFILSSKKLLLSDSGFYLCAWSGTIMNTEAFFGQGTRLTVV.

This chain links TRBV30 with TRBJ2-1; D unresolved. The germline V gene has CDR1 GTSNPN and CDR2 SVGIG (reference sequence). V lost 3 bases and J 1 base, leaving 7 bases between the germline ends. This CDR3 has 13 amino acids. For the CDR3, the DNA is TGTGCCTGGAGCCAGGATTCCTACAATGAGCAGTTCTTC. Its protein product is CAWSQDSYNEQFF.

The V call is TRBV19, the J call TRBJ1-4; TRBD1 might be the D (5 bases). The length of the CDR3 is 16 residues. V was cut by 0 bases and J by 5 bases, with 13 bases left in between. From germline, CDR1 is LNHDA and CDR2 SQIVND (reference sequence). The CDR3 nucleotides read TGTGCCAGTAGTATAGATCTGTCGGCAGGGAATGAAAAACTGTTTTTT. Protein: CASSIDLSAGNEKLFF.

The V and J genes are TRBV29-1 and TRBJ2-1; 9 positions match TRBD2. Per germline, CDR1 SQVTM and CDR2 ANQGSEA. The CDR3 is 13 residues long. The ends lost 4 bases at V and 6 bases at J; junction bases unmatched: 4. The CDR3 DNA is TGCAGCGTTGCTGTTAGCGGGAGCAATGAGCAGTTCTTC. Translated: CSVAVSGSNEQFF.

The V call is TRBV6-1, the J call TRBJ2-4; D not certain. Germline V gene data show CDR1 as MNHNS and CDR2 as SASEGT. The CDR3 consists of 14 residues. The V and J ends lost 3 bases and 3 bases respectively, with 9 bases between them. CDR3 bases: TGTGCCAGCAGTGACTTCTGGAGCAAAAACATTCAGTACTTC. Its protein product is CASSDFWSKNIQYF.

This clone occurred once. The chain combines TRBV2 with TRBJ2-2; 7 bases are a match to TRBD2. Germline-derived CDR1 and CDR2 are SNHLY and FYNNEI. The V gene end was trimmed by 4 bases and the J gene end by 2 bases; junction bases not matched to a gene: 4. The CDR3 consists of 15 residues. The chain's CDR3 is CASSVWDYNTGELFF. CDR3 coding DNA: TGTGCCAGCAGTGTATGGGACTATAACACCGGGGAGCTGTTTTTT.

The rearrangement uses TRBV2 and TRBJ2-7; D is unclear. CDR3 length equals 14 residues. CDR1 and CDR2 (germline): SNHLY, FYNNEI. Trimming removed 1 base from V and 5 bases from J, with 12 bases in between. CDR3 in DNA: TGTGCCAGCAGTGAAGGCCATGGGCTCAACGAGCAGTACTTC. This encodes CASSEGHGLNEQYF.

CDR3 loop: CASSPGVSEAFF. CDR3 sequence (DNA): TGTGCCAGCTCACCAGGTGTTAGTGAAGCTTTCTTT. The rearrangement joins TRBV18 to TRBJ1-1; no reliable D call. Germline-derived CDR1 and CDR2 are KGHSH and LQKENI. There are 12 residues in the CDR3. V dropped 2 bases and J dropped 7 bases, with 8 bases sitting between them.

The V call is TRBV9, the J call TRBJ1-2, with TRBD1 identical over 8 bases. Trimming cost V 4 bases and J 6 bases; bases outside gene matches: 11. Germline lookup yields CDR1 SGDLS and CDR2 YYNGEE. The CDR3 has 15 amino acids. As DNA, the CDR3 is TGTGCCAGCAGCAACGACAGGGGAGGAGATGATGGCTACACCTTC. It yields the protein CASSNDRGGDDGYTF. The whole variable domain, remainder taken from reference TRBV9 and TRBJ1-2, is DSGVTQTPKHLITATGQRVTLRCSPRSGDLSVYWYQQSLDQGLQFLIQYYNGEERAKGNILERFSAQQFPDLHSELNLSSLELGDSALYFCASSNDRGGDDGYTFGSGTRLTVV.

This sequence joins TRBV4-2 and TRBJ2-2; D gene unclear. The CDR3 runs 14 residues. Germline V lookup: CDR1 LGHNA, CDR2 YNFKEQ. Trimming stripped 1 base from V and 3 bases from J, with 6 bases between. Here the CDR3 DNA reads TGTGCCAGCAGCCAAGCTGGCTACACCGGGGAGCTGTTTTTT. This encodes CASSQAGYTGELFF.

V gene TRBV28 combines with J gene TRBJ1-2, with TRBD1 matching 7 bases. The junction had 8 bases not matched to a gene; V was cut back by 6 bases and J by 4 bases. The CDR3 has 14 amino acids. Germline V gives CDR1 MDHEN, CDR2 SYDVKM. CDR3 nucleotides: TGTGCCAGCAGACCTGACAGGGTGGGCTATGGCTACACCTTC. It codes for CASRPDRVGYGYTF.

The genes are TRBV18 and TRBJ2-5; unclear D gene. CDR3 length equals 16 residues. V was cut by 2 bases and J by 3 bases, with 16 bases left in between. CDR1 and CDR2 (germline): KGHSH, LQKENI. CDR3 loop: CASSPVSLLLEETQYF. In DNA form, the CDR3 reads TGTGCCAGCTCACCAGTTTCGTTGTTACTGGAAGAGACCCAGTACTTC.

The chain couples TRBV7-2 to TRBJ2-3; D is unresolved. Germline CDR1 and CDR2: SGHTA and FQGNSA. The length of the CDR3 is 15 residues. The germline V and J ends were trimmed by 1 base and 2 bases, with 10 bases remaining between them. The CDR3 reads CASSLGSGNTDTQYF. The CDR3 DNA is TGTGCCAGCAGCTTAGGTTCCGGTAACACAGATACGCAGTATTTT.

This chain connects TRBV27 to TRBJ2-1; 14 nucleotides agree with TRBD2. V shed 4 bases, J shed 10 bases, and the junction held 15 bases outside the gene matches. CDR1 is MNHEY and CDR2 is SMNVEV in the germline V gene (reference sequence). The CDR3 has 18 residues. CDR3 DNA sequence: TGTGCCAGCAGTTCCCATACCCCCGGGACTAGCGGGAGCGGGGAGCAGTTCTTC. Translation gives CASSSHTPGTSGSGEQFF.

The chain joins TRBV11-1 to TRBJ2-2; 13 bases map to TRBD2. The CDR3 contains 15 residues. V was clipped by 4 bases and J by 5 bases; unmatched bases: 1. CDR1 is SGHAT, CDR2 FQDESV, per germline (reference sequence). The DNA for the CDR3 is TGTGCCAGCAGCTCGGGACTAGCGGGAACCGGGGAGCTGTTTTTT. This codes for CASSSGLAGTGELFF.

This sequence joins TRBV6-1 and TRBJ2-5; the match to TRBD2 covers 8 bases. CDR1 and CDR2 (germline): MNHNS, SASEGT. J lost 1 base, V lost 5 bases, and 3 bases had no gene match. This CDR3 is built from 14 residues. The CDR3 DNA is TGTGCCAGCAGTTTGAGCGGGGGCCAAGAGACCCAGTACTTC. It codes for CASSLSGGQETQYF.